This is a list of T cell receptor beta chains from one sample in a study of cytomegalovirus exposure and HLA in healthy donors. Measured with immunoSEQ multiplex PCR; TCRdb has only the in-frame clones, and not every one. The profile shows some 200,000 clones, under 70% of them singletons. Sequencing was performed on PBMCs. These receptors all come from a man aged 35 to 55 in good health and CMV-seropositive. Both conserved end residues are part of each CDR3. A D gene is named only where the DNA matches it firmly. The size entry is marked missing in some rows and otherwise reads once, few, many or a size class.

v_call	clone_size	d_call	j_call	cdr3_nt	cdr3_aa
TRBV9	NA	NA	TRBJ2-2	TGTGCCAGCAGCGTAGAAACTAACACCGGGGAGCTGTTTTTT	CASSVETNTGELFF
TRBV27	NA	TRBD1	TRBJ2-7	TGTGCCAGCAGTGAATCACAGGGGGCGGGGTACGAGCAGTACTTC	CASSESQGAGYEQYF
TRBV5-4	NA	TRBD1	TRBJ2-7	TGTGCCAGCAGCCGACCAGGACAGGGAACCTACGAGCAGTACTTC	CASSRPGQGTYEQYF
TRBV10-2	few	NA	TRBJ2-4	TGCGCCAGCAGTGATATCCATCAGGGGGCCAAAAACATTCAGTACTTC	CASSDIHQGAKNIQYF
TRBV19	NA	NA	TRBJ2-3	TGTGCCAGTAGTCTTCGACTCACAGATACGCAGTATTTT	CASSLRLTDTQYF
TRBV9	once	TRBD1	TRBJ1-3	TGTGCCAGCAGCGTAGGGACAGGAACTGGAAACACCATATATTTT	CASSVGTGTGNTIYF
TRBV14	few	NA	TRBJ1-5	TGTGCCAGCAGCCGTCAGGATCAGCCCCAGCATTTT	CASSRQDQPQHF
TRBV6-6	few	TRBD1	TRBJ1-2	TGTGCCAGCAATACACGGGACAGAGTATATGGCTACACCTTC	CASNTRDRVYGYTF
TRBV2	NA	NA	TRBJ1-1	TGTGCCAGCAGGTCACAGGGTTGGACTGAAGCTTTCTTT	CASRSQGWTEAFF
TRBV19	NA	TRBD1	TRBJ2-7	TGTGCCAGCTCCGGCCGGGGACAGGGGATGAGAGAGCAGTACTTC	CASSGRGQGMREQYF
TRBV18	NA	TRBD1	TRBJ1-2	TGTGCCAGCTCACCAGAGGGACAGAACTATGGCTACACCTTC	CASSPEGQNYGYTF
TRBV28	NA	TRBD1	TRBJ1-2	TGTGCCAGCAGTCAAACACTCGGACAGGGCTATGGCTACACCTTC	CASSQTLGQGYGYTF
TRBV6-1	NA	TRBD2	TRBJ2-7	TGTGCCGTCCCGGGACTAGCGGTCCACGAGCAGTACTTC	CAVPGLAVHEQYF
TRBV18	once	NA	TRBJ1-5	TGTGCCAGCTCACCAGGACAGTGGGATCAGCCCCAGCATTTT	CASSPGQWDQPQHF
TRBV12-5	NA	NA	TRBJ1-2	TGTGCTAGTGGTTTGCCCGACAGAAAACTCATCCCCGGGTACACCTTC	CASGLPDRKLIPGYTF
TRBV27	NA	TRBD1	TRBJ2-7	TGTGCCAGCAGCCGGACCGGGACAGAGTACGAGCAGTACTTC	CASSRTGTEYEQYF
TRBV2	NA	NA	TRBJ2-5	TGTGCCAGCAGTGACCCTAGGGAGGAGGAGACCCAGTACTTC	CASSDPREEETQYF
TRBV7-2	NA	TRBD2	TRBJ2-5	TGTGCCAGCAGCCCGGGGGGGCCAGAGACCCAGTACTTC	CASSPGGPETQYF
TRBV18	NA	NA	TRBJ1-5	TGTGCCAGCTCACCAGGAGGTCAGCATCAGCCCCAGCATTTT	CASSPGGQHQPQHF
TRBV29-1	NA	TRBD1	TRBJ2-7	TGCAGCGTAGGACAGGGGGAGGGCTACGAGCAGTACTTC	CSVGQGEGYEQYF
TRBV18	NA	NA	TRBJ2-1	TGTGCCAGCTCATCGTCGGGACTCCCCAGTGAGCAGTTCTTC	CASSSSGLPSEQFF
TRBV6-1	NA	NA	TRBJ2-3	TGTGCCAGCAGTGAACGCCGGGATACGCAGTATTTT	CASSERRDTQYF
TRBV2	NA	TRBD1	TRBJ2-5	TGTGCCAGCAGTGTACAGGGGGAGACCCAGTACTTC	CASSVQGETQYF
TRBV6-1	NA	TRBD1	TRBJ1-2	TGTGCCAGCAGTGACGGGACAGATATGGCAGGCTACACCTTC	CASSDGTDMAGYTF
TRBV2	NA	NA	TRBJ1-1	TGTGCCAGCAGTGATGAGGGTATGAACACTGAAGCTTTCTTT	CASSDEGMNTEAFF
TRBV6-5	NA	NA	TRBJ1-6	TGTGCCAGCAGATCCGACAGTTATAATTCACCCCTCCACTTT	CASRSDSYNSPLHF
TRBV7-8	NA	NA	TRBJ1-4	TGTGCCAGCAGGGACAGCCCTAATGAAAAACTGTTTTTT	CASRDSPNEKLFF
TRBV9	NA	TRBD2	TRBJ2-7	TGTGCCAGCAGCGTTCTCGGGGGGAGCTCCTACGAGCAGTACTTC	CASSVLGGSSYEQYF
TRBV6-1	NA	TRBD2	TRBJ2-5	TGTGCCAGCCGGACTAGCGGGGGGGCCGGAGAGACCCAGTACTTC	CASRTSGGAGETQYF
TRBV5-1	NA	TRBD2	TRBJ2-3	TGCGCCAGCAGCTTGGAGGCTAGCGGGGTGGATACGCAGTATTTT	CASSLEASGVDTQYF
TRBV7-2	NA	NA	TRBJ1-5	TGTGCCAGCAGCTACGACGGACAGAGCAATCAGCCCCAGCATTTT	CASSYDGQSNQPQHF
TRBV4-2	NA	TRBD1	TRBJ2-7	TGTGCCAGCAGCCAAGGGGACAGGGGGCAGTCCTACGAGCAGTACTTC	CASSQGDRGQSYEQYF
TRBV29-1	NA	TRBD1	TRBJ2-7	TGCAGGGGAAAGACAGGGCTAAAATCCTACGAGCAGTACTTC	CRGKTGLKSYEQYF
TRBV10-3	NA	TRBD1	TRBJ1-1	TGTGCCATCAGTGGTACAGGGGCCCCTGAAGCTTTCTTT	CAISGTGAPEAFF
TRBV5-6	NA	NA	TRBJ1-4	TGTGCCAGCAGCTTGACCCAGGGCGGAAATGAAAAACTGTTTTTT	CASSLTQGGNEKLFF
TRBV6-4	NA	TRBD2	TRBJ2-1	TGTGCCAGCAGTGATGCTAGCGGCTCCTACAATGAGCAGTTCTTC	CASSDASGSYNEQFF
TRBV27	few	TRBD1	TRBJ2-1	TGTGCCAGCAGAAGACAGGGGGCCCCCCTCAATGAGCAGTTCTTC	CASRRQGAPLNEQFF
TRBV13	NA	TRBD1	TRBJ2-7	TGTGCCAGCAGGGGACAGGGCTACGAGCAGTACTTC	CASRGQGYEQYF
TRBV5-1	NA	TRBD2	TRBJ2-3	TGCGCCAGCCGCGGGGCTAGCGGGGGGGCAGGTACGCAGTATTTT	CASRGASGGAGTQYF
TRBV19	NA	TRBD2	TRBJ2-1	TGTGCCAGTAGTGGGGTAGCGGGGTACAATGAGCAGTTCTTC	CASSGVAGYNEQFF
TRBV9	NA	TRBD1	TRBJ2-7	TGTGCCAGCAGACCCGGGACAGCCCTCTCCTACGAGCAGTACTTC	CASRPGTALSYEQYF
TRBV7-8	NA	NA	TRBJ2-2	TGTGCCAGCAGCTTAGCATACTTACCCACCACCGGGGAGCTGTTTTTT	CASSLAYLPTTGELFF
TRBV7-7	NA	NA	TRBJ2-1	TGTGCCAGCAGCTTAGACAGGGTGAGAGGCAATGAGCAGTTCTTC	CASSLDRVRGNEQFF
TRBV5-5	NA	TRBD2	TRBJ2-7	TGTGCCAGCAGCTTCCTAGCGGGGGCAGTCCACGAGCAGTACTTC	CASSFLAGAVHEQYF
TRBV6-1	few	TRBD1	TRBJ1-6	TGTGCCAGCAATCCGGACAGGGATTCACCCCTCCACTTT	CASNPDRDSPLHF
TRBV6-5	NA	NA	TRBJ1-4	TGTGCCAGCAGTTACTCGGGGGGGGACAACGAAAAACTGTTTTTT	CASSYSGGDNEKLFF